A single sample gave rise to the 32 T cell receptor beta chains below, sequenced in a study of PD-L1 blockade in urothelial cancer. Time point: peripheral blood 6 weeks after treatment start. Data came from immunoSEQ multiplex PCR; TCRdb stores just in-frame clones and leaves some out. The sample yields about 43,000 clones, about 80% seen once. The source material was PBMCs, sampled around atezolizumab (anti-PD-L1) treatment. These receptors came from a man aged 55 to 69 with urothelial cancer.

This chain joins TRBV7-8 and TRBJ2-3; a possible D gene is TRBD2 (5 bases). V was trimmed by 1 base and J by 2 bases, leaving 10 bases between them. The CDR3 is 15 amino acids. Germline CDR1 reads SGHVS; CDR2 reads FQNEAQ. This CDR3 is CASSLVGGTTDTQYF. In DNA, the CDR3 is TGTGCCAGCAGCTTAGTCGGAGGTACCACAGATACGCAGTATTTT.

The rearrangement joins TRBV9 to TRBJ2-7, with 12 bases fitting TRBD2. Germline CDR1 is SGDLS and CDR2 is YYNGEE. The length of the CDR3 is 17 residues. V lost 4 bases, J lost 3 bases, and 11 bases stayed unmatched. The CDR3 loop is CASSSRLAGAPFYEQYF. CDR3 DNA sequence: TGTGCCAGCAGCTCTCGACTAGCGGGGGCCCCCTTCTACGAGCAGTACTTC.

This chain connects TRBV5-4 to TRBJ1-1; 10 nucleotides match TRBD1. The CDR3 loop spans 15 amino acids. CDR1 and CDR2 from the germline V gene are SGHNT and YYREEE (reference sequence). After removal of 4 bases from V and 5 bases from J, the junction contained 8 bases not matched to a gene. CDR3 DNA sequence: TGTGCCAGCAGCCCTAGACAGGGGGCCGGAACTGAAGCTTTCTTT. As protein: CASSPRQGAGTEAFF.

The chain uses TRBV5-1 and TRBJ2-3, with TRBD2 identical over 16 bases. The trim removed 4 bases at V and 3 bases at J, leaving 8 bases unmatched. The CDR3 covers 18 residues. Germline V gene sequence: CDR1 SGHRS, CDR2 YFSETQ. The CDR3 protein is CASSPPGLAGGLTDTQYF. In nucleotides, the CDR3 is TGCGCCAGCAGCCCCCCGGGACTAGCGGGGGGGCTGACAGATACGCAGTATTTT. Combining the CDR3 with reference TRBV5-1 and TRBJ2-3 gives the whole variable domain KAGVTQTPRYLIKTRGQQVTLSCSPISGHRSVSWYQQTPGQGLQFLFEYFSETQRNKGNFPGRFSGRQFSNSRSEMNVSTLELGDSALYLCASSPPGLAGGLTDTQYFGPGTRLTVL.

The chain carries TRBV15 and TRBJ1-1; D might be TRBD1 (6 bases). Deletions cut 3 bases from V and 5 bases from J, with 22 bases between. This CDR3 comprises 17 residues. CDR1 LNHNV and CDR2 YYDKDF come from the germline V gene (reference sequence). The CDR3 nucleotides read TGTGCCACCAGCAGGGGACGATCCGGGACAAGAGGAACTGAAGCTTTCTTT. This translates into CATSRGRSGTRGTEAFF.

The J gene is TRBJ2-2, the V gene TRBV5-1; TRBD2 might be the D (7 bases). The CDR3 length is 17 residues. V gave up 6 bases and J gave up 2 bases, with 20 bases separating them. From germline, CDR1 is SGHRS and CDR2 YFSETQ. The CDR3 is CASKSELGGGNTGELFF. As DNA, the CDR3 is TGCGCCAGCAAGTCTGAGTTGGGAGGGGGAAACACCGGGGAGCTGTTTTTT. Looking up the rest from reference TRBV5-1 and TRBJ2-2 gives the full variable domain: KAGVTQTPRYLIKTRGQQVTLSCSPISGHRSVSWYQQTPGQGLQFLFEYFSETQRNKGNFPGRFSGRQFSNSRSEMNVSTLELGDSALYLCASKSELGGGNTGELFFGEGSRLTVL.

This clone was seen just once. The rearrangement links TRBV5-1 to TRBJ2-4, with 8 bases that match TRBD2. V lost 5 bases and J lost 6; bases outside the gene matches: 10. Germline V gene lookup returns CDR1 SGHRS and CDR2 YFSETQ. The CDR3 spans 15 residues. CDR3 DNA sequence: TGCGCCAGCAGTTACGGGGGGGCCAACCCAAACATTCAGTACTTC. Translation: CASSYGGANPNIQYF. The variable domain in full, with the rest retrieved from reference TRBV5-1 and TRBJ2-4, is KAGVTQTPRYLIKTRGQQVTLSCSPISGHRSVSWYQQTPGQGLQFLFEYFSETQRNKGNFPGRFSGRQFSNSRSEMNVSTLELGDSALYLCASSYGGANPNIQYFGAGTRLSVL.

Notes on this clone: It is unclear where the CDR3 begins or ends on the DNA, so no DNA is shown, and the CDR3 is as TCRdb lists it. The V call is TRBV28, the J call TRBJ2-5; the D call in the table, TRBD1, was not verified against the DNA. CDR1 MDHEN and CDR2 SYDVKM come from the germline V gene. 14 amino acids form the CDR3, both terminal residues included. The CDR3 protein is CASSSSGQGETQYF.

The genes are TRBV12-2 and TRBJ2-3; the DNA was not compared with TRBD2, the D call given in the table. TRBV12-2 is termed a pseudogene. The CDR3 has 16 amino acids. DNA for the CDR3: TGTGCAAGTCGCTTTTGGCGGGGGGGCATTGGAGATACGCAGTATTTT. Translation gives CASRFWRGGIGDTQYF.

This chain links TRBV13 with TRBJ2-7, with TRBD1 as a possible D gene (6 bases). Germline V CDR1 and CDR2: PRHDT, FYEKMQ (reference sequence). V lost 5 bases and J lost 4, with 15 bases in between. This CDR3 is built from 14 residues. CDR3 in DNA: TGTGCCAGCAGCATCGACAGGTTTGGGTACGAGCAGTACTTC. It codes for CASSIDRFGYEQYF.

There are a few counts of this clone. V gene TRBV7-8 combines with J gene TRBJ1-2; D remains ambiguous. Deletions cut 7 bases from V and 1 base from J, with 22 bases between. The CDR3 consists of 17 residues. The V gene's germline CDR1 is SGHVS and CDR2 FQNEAQ. The CDR3 DNA reads as TGTGCCAGCACCACCCTTAGAGGGCCAAGTTTTAACTATGGCTACACCTTC. Its protein product is CASTTLRGPSFNYGYTF.

The chain is built from TRBV2 and TRBJ1-6; 8 bases match TRBD1. The CDR3 spans 15 residues. In germline, CDR1 is SNHLY, CDR2 FYNNEI. The junction had 7 bases not matched to a gene; V was cut back by 2 bases and J by 10 bases. As DNA, the CDR3 is TGTGCCAGCAGTGAACGGGACAGGTCTGGATCACCCCTCCACTTT. Translation gives CASSERDRSGSPLHF.

This chain joins TRBV5-4 and TRBJ2-6; D remains ambiguous. Trimming took off 4 bases at V and 0 bases at J, with 8 bases between the two ends. Germline V gives CDR1 SGHNT, CDR2 YYREEE (reference sequence). The CDR3 loop spans 15 amino acids. For the CDR3, the DNA is TGTGCCAGCAGCCCCCAGGCCTCTGGGGCCAACGTCCTGACTTTC. Its translation: CASSPQASGANVLTF.

This sequence joins TRBV7-3 and TRBJ2-1, with 10 bases matching TRBD2. Germline lookup yields CDR1 SGHTA and CDR2 FQGTGA. CDR3 length: 15 amino acids. Trimming at V came to 5 bases and at J to 10 bases, leaving 11 bases not matched to a gene. The DNA of the CDR3 is TGTGCCAGCAGCCGGGGAACTAGCGGGGAGCGGGAGCAGTTCTTC. It is translated as CASSRGTSGEREQFF.

This chain connects TRBV6-6 to TRBJ2-7, with 10 nucleotides matching TRBD1. The CDR3 runs 15 residues. Trimming cost V 7 bases and J 2 bases; bases outside gene matches: 8. The germline V gene has CDR1 MNHNY and CDR2 SVGAGI (reference sequence). The CDR3 is CASTGPGQGPYEQYF. CDR3 nucleotides: TGTGCCAGCACCGGCCCGGGACAGGGGCCCTACGAGCAGTACTTC.

The V call is TRBV25-1, the J call TRBJ2-1, with D possibly matching TRBD1 (5 bases). This CDR3 is built from 14 residues. Germline V gene sequence: CDR1 MGHDK, CDR2 SYGVNS. The germline V and J ends were trimmed by 5 bases and 4 bases, with 12 bases remaining between them. CDR3 nucleotides: TGTGCCAGCAGTATGGGGCAGCCTTACAATGAGCAGTTCTTC. Encoded protein: CASSMGQPYNEQFF.

The V and J genes are TRBV27 and TRBJ1-3; a weak D match, TRBD1 (5 bases). V lost 5 bases, J lost 4 bases, and 15 bases lay in between. The CDR3 has 15 residues. CDR1 MNHEY and CDR2 SMNVEV come from the germline V gene (reference sequence). In DNA form, the CDR3 reads TGTGCCAGCAGTCTGGGGGGATACGGGGGAAACACCATATATTTT. Translation: CASSLGGYGGNTIYF.

In this sample, this clone turned up a few times. V and J are TRBV5-1 and TRBJ1-2, with TRBD1 matching over 9 bases. This CDR3 contains 16 residues. Trimming at V came to 5 bases and at J to 0 bases, leaving 8 bases not matched to a gene. CDR1 is SGHRS and CDR2 is YFSETQ in the germline V gene. In nucleotides, the CDR3 is TGCGCCAGCAGACGCTCCGGGACAGGGACTAACTATGGCTACACCTTC. This translates into CASRRSGTGTNYGYTF.

V and J are TRBV18 and TRBJ2-1; D not certain. The germline V gene has CDR1 KGHSH and CDR2 LQKENI. V lost 3 bases and J 8 bases, leaving 11 bases between the germline ends. CDR3 size: 13 residues. The CDR3 sequence is CASSPSGSYEQFF. Here the CDR3 DNA reads TGTGCCAGCTCACCCTCCGGGTCCTATGAGCAGTTCTTC.

This sequence joins TRBV5-1 and TRBJ1-1; 8 bases fit TRBD1. Germline lookup yields CDR1 SGHRS and CDR2 YFSETQ. This CDR3 has 16 residues. The junction had 11 bases not matched to a gene; V was cut back by 1 base and J by 6 bases. CDR3 residues: CASSLSGSGQGAEAFF. CDR3 nucleotide sequence: TGCGCCAGCAGCTTGTCGGGGTCCGGACAGGGCGCTGAAGCTTTCTTT.

This chain links TRBV5-4 with TRBJ2-5, with 12 bases that match TRBD2. This CDR3 has 17 amino acids. Germline CDR1 and CDR2: SGHNT and YYREEE (reference sequence). V lost 4 bases and J lost 6; bases outside the gene matches: 13. The CDR3 loop is CASSETPLAGGVQTQYF. The CDR3 nucleotides read TGTGCCAGCAGCGAAACCCCACTAGCGGGGGGAGTTCAGACCCAGTACTTC.

In this sample, this clone turned up a few times. The chain is built from TRBV15 and TRBJ1-2; perhaps TRBD1 as D (6 bases). Germline assignment: CDR1 LNHNV and CDR2 YYDKDF (reference sequence). The CDR3 sequence is 18 residues long. With 1 base removed from V and 0 bases from J, the gap between germline ends came to 18 bases. The CDR3 loop reads CATSRVPTVGTPNYGYTF. DNA for the CDR3: TGTGCCACCAGCAGAGTTCCGACAGTGGGGACACCTAACTATGGCTACACCTTC.

CDR3 DNA: TGTGCCAGCAGTTCAGGGGCCTCAGAAAAACTGTTTTTT. Encoded protein: CASSSGASEKLFF. The V and J genes are TRBV28 and TRBJ1-4; perhaps TRBD1 as D (6 bases). V was clipped by 4 bases and J by 8 bases, with 11 bases between them. CDR3 length: 13 amino acids. The germline V gene encodes CDR1 MDHEN and CDR2 SYDVKM.

This sequence joins TRBV4-1 and TRBJ1-2; TRBD1 might be the D (5 bases). Germline lookup yields CDR1 MGHRA and CDR2 YSYEKL. The V and J ends lost 3 bases and 4 bases respectively, with 24 bases between them. The CDR3 length is 18 residues. The CDR3 nucleotides are TGCGCCAGCAGCCACTCGTATACCGGGGCTCCCGGGGGCTATGGCTACACCTTC. This translates into CASSHSYTGAPGGYGYTF.

The gene calls are TRBV28 and TRBJ1-2; 8 bases agree with TRBD1. Trimming took 5 bases from V and 8 from J; bases not matched to a gene: 10. Germline V gene data show CDR1 as MDHEN and CDR2 as SYDVKM. The CDR3 runs 14 residues. This CDR3 reads CASSIQGARQGYTF. The CDR3 bases are TGTGCCAGCAGTATCCAGGGGGCTCGTCAAGGCTACACCTTC.

The V and J genes are TRBV10-3 and TRBJ2-3, with 8 positions matching TRBD2. V shed 3 bases, J shed 2 bases, and the junction held 10 bases outside the gene matches. There are 17 residues in the CDR3. Germline V gene data show CDR1 as ENHRY and CDR2 as SYGVKD. The CDR3 is CAISDPPRRGDTDTQYF. The DNA of the CDR3 is TGTGCCATCAGTGATCCCCCCCGGCGGGGGGACACAGATACGCAGTATTTT.

V and J are TRBV5-1 and TRBJ1-4; 7 bases fit TRBD1. CDR1 is SGHRS and CDR2 is YFSETQ in the germline V gene. CDR3 size: 16 residues. V was clipped by 4 bases and J by 4 bases; unmatched bases: 10. CDR3 nucleotide sequence: TGCGCCAGCAGCGCCCGCCGGGACAGCAATAATGAAAAACTGTTTTTT. Amino acids: CASSARRDSNNEKLFF.

V usage is TRBV6-1 and J usage is TRBJ1-2, with D hard to call. Between the trimmed V and J ends, which lost 6 bases and 0 bases, there was a span of 5 bases. CDR3 length: 12 amino acids. CDR1 and CDR2 from the germline V gene are MNHNS and SASEGT. CDR3 DNA sequence: TGTGCCAGCAGGGCTGCTAACTATGGCTACACCTTC. Its protein is CASRAANYGYTF.

CDR3 nucleotide sequence: TGCAGCGTTGATTCGGTAGGGGTGACCGGGGAGCTGTTTTTT. Translated, it gives CSVDSVGVTGELFF. The chain links TRBV29-1 to TRBJ2-2; TRBD1 might be the D (5 bases). V was clipped by 3 bases and J by 5 bases, with 13 bases between them. Germline-derived CDR1 and CDR2 are SQVTM and ANQGSEA. The CDR3 has 14 residues.

This chain connects TRBV13 to TRBJ1-6; no definite D call. V was clipped by 0 bases and J by 10 bases, with 19 bases between them. The CDR3 spans 17 residues. Per the germline V gene, CDR1 is PRHDT and CDR2 is FYEKMQ (reference sequence). CDR3 amino acids: CASSLGDGYKLRSPLHF. CDR3 DNA: TGTGCCAGCAGCTTAGGTGACGGGTACAAATTGAGATCACCCCTCCACTTT.

This chain connects TRBV7-2 to TRBJ2-1, with 9 bases that match TRBD2. The trim removed 1 base at V and 7 bases at J, leaving 5 bases unmatched. Germline CDR1 SGHTA, CDR2 FQGNSA. This CDR3 comprises 15 residues. CDR3 DNA: TGTGCCAGCAGCTTAGGGAGCGGGGGGCGGAATGAGCAGTTCTTC. Amino acids: CASSLGSGGRNEQFF. The full variable domain, completed using reference TRBV7-2 and TRBJ2-1, is GAGVSQSPSNKVTEKGKDVELRCDPISGHTALYWYRQSLGQGLEFLIYFQGNSAPDKSGLPSDRFSAERTGGSVSTLTIQRTQQEDSAVYLCASSLGSGGRNEQFFGPGTRLTVL.

CDR3 nucleotide sequence: TGTGCCAGCAGTGATATAGCGGGGGCCCGCAATGAGCAGTTCTTC. This codes for CASSDIAGARNEQFF. The V call is TRBV6-1, the J call TRBJ2-1, with 9 bases fitting TRBD2. Per germline, CDR1 MNHNS and CDR2 SASEGT. V dropped 3 bases and J dropped 6; count of bases not matched to a gene: 6. This CDR3 is built from 15 residues.